The 26 T cell receptor beta chains in this list originate from one sample, sequenced in a study of blood T cells in healthy people across ages (dated by TCRdb to 2015 to 2017). Libraries were constructed by 5' RACE. These reads were obtained on an Illumina HiSeq 2500. A second PCR of roughly 6 to 11 cycles was run with a J-beta primer mix and a sample-barcoded 5' primer. TCRdb trimmed the raw reads at Q25, called clones with MiXCR and kept productive beta chains. Records with the same CDR3 protein are collapsed into one entry carrying the most frequent genes and DNA. This sample is represented by more than 800,000 distinct CDR3 sequences; 29% of them were singletons. Together, the top ten hold 15% to 20% of the sample. The specimen was blood. These receptors originate from a woman aged 80 or over in good health.

This clonotype has more than one count but fewer than ten. One junction end disagrees with the germline gene, perhaps due to a read error. V is TRBV4-3 and J is TRBJ2-3, with D tentatively TRBD2 (6 bases). CDR3 size: 16 residues. Germline V lookup: CDR1 LGHNA, CDR2 YSLEER. CDR3 sequence (DNA): TGCGCCAGCAGCCCCAAAGGAGGGGAAAAGGCAGATGCGCAGTATTTT. Translated: CASSPKGGEKADAQYF.

Comment on this clonotype: A junction boundary mismatches the germline segment, possibly from a read error. The chain couples TRBV11-2 to TRBJ1-5; TRBD1 agrees at 11 bases. This CDR3 is 14 amino acids long. Looked up from germline, CDR1 is SGHAT and CDR2 is FQNNGV. CDR3 bases: TGTGCCAGCAGCTGGGGACAGGGGGATCAGCCCCGGCATTTT. Protein sequence: CASSWGQGDQPRHF.

In this sample, this clonotype turned up many times. The chain joins TRBV20-1 to TRBJ1-2, with 7 bases aligning to TRBD1. CDR1 is DFQATT, CDR2 SNEGSKA, per germline (reference sequence). The CDR3 is 13 residues long. The trim removed 2 bases at V and 7 bases at J, leaving 7 bases unmatched. This CDR3 is CSARMSGGGGYTF. CDR3 nucleotide sequence: TGCAGTGCTAGAATGTCAGGGGGTGGTGGCTACACCTTC.

This clonotype was picked up a small number of times. The chain joins TRBV20-1 to TRBJ1-5; D is perhaps TRBD1 (5 bases). The CDR3 has 14 amino acids. V lost 1 base, J lost 3 bases, and 10 bases lay in between. In germline, CDR1 is DFQATT, CDR2 SNEGSKA (reference sequence). CDR3 region: CSARGGRPNQPQHF. The CDR3 DNA is TGCAGTGCTAGAGGGGGCAGGCCCAATCAGCCCCAGCATTTT.

This clonotype was recorded many times. The chain joins TRBV20-1 to TRBJ2-7, with TRBD1 as a possible D gene (5 bases). Trimming removed 4 bases at V and 5 bases at J, with 15 bases between. The CDR3 is made up of 13 amino acids. In germline, CDR1 is DFQATT, CDR2 SNEGSKA (reference sequence). CDR3 sequence (DNA): TGCAGTGCTACTTATTCAGGGTCCCACGAGCAGTACTTC. Translating gives CSATYSGSHEQYF.

This clonotype has a count of ten or more. The J gene is TRBJ2-7, the V gene TRBV5-1, with TRBD1 matching over 7 bases. Trimming took 4 bases from V and 2 from J; bases not matched to a gene: 12. The CDR3 has 16 residues. The germline V gene has CDR1 SGHRS and CDR2 YFSETQ. The CDR3 is CASSPGTVRQAYEQYF. As DNA, the CDR3 is TGCGCCAGCAGCCCCGGGACAGTCCGACAGGCCTACGAGCAGTACTTC.

This clonotype was recorded at least ten times. The chain carries TRBV18 and TRBJ2-1; 8 nucleotides agree with TRBD2. This CDR3 is built from 16 residues. V was clipped by 2 bases and J by 6 bases; unmatched bases: 9. Germline loops: CDR1 KGHSH, CDR2 LQKENI. CDR3 amino acids: CASSPGPGLGINEQFF. The CDR3 bases are TGTGCCAGCTCACCAGGACCGGGACTAGGGATCAATGAGCAGTTCTTC.

There are a few counts of this clonotype. The chain joins TRBV18 to TRBJ1-2; weak D call: TRBD1 (5 bases). CDR3 length: 14 amino acids. Trimming took 3 bases from V and 9 from J, leaving 17 bases between them. Germline CDR1 and CDR2: KGHSH and LQKENI. CDR3 region: CASSPETATMRYTF. The CDR3 region has the DNA TGTGCCAGCTCACCGGAGACAGCAACTATGCGCTACACCTTC.

V and J are TRBV6-2 or TRBV6-3 and TRBJ1-5; D unresolved. CDR1 and CDR2 (germline): MNHEY, SVGEGT. The V end was cut by 7 bases, the J end by 0 bases, with 7 bases between. The CDR3 is 13 amino acids. The CDR3, as DNA: TGTGCCAGCATGGGTATTAGCAATCAGCCCCAGCATTTT. It translates to CASMGISNQPQHF.

With regard to this clonotype: A single base separates this from a much larger clone, so it may be a read error. The rearrangement joins TRBV6-6 to TRBJ1-2; D is perhaps TRBD1 (6 bases). The CDR3 loop spans 15 amino acids. CDR1 and CDR2 (germline): MNHNY, SVGAGI (reference sequence). The CDR3 DNA is TGTGCCCGCAGTTACGAAGGGGGGAATAACTATGGCTACACCTTC. Residues: CARSYEGGNNYGYTF.

As regards this clonotype: A read error is possible here, since a much larger clone lies one base away. The chain combines TRBV11-2 with TRBJ2-7; D not resolved. Germline V gene sequence: CDR1 SGHAT, CDR2 FQNNGV. V was shortened by 5 bases and J by 12 bases, with 23 bases between the two germline ends. The CDR3 extends over 14 amino acids. This CDR3 is CASSHGQYQETRYF. In DNA, the CDR3 is TGTGCCAGCAGCCATGGTCAGTACCAAGAGACCCGGTACTTC.

The table lists this clonotype with a few counts. The chain has TRBV5-1 and TRBJ2-5, with D tentatively TRBD1 (6 bases). Looked up from germline, CDR1 is SGHRS and CDR2 is YFSETQ. Trimming removed 7 bases at V and 7 bases at J, with 20 bases between. The CDR3 runs 14 residues. The CDR3 loop reads CASYSRDTPGTQYF. CDR3 coding DNA: TGCGCCAGCTACTCCCGGGACACCCCAGGGACCCAGTACTTC.

The chain links TRBV5-1 to TRBJ1-1, with D unclear. The CDR3 has 13 amino acids. Germline CDR1 reads SGHRS; CDR2 reads YFSETQ. Between the trimmed V and J ends, which lost 4 bases and 6 bases, there was a span of 13 bases. The chain's CDR3 is CASSPEGGSEAFF. As DNA, the CDR3 is TGCGCCAGCAGCCCCGAGGGAGGATCTGAAGCTTTCTTT. The variable domain in full, completed from reference TRBV5-1 and TRBJ1-1, reads KAGVTQTPRYLIKTRGQQVTLSCSPISGHRSVSWYQQTPGQGLQFLFEYFSETQRNKGNFPGRFSGRQFSNSRSEMNVSTLELGDSALYLCASSPEGGSEAFFGQGTRLTVV.

V is TRBV7-7 and J is TRBJ2-2; D gene uncertain. Trimming took 5 bases from V and 3 from J, leaving 7 bases between them. Germline V CDR1 and CDR2: SSHAT, FNYEAQ (reference sequence). The CDR3 is made up of 13 amino acids. CDR3 nucleotide sequence: TGTGCCAGCAGCCCCAGTTACACCGGGGAGCTGTTTTTT. It encodes CASSPSYTGELFF.

This clonotype was counted ten times or more. The rearrangement joins TRBV11-2 to TRBJ2-5; a possible D gene is TRBD1 (8 bases). The CDR3 covers 16 residues. Germline V gives CDR1 SGHAT, CDR2 FQNNGV. Trimming took off 5 bases at V and 1 base at J, with 17 bases between the two ends. The CDR3 DNA sequence: TGTGCCAGCAGCACGCGGACAGGGAGGGCCCAAGAGACCCAGTACTTC. The encoded protein is CASSTRTGRAQETQYF.

The rearrangement uses TRBV30 and TRBJ2-5; D not resolved. The V gene lost 3 bases and the J gene lost 4 bases, with 6 bases spanning the gap. Germline V lookup: CDR1 GTSNPN, CDR2 SVGIG (reference sequence). This CDR3 spans 11 amino acids. The CDR3 DNA follows: TGTGCCTGGAGCCCCGGAGAGACCCAGTACTTC. It yields the protein CAWSPGETQYF.

The gene calls are TRBV2 and TRBJ1-6; maybe TRBD1 (6 bases). Trimming took off 7 bases at V and 8 bases at J, with 15 bases between the two ends. The CDR3 runs 14 residues. Germline V CDR1 and CDR2: SNHLY, FYNNEI. CDR3 nucleotide sequence: TGTGCCAGCAATTACAGGGCTTTGGATTCACCCCTCCACTTT. Amino acid sequence: CASNYRALDSPLHF.

The chain joins TRBV2 to TRBJ2-1; D tentatively fits TRBD1 or TRBD2 (5 bases each). The J call is in doubt because the DNA end fits TRBJ2-7 better. The CDR3 is 15 amino acids. Germline CDR1 and CDR2: SNHLY and FYNNEI. In DNA form, the CDR3 reads TGTGCCAGCAGTGCTCGCAGGGAGTCCTACAATGAGCAGTACTTC. Its translation: CASSARRESYNEQYF.

Comment on this clonotype: It is likely a read error, because the conserved phenylalanine at the end of the CDR3 is missing. The chain combines TRBV20-1 with TRBJ1-1, with D perhaps TRBD1 (5 bases). This CDR3 is 11 amino acids long. CDR1 and CDR2 from the germline V gene are DFQATT and SNEGSKA (reference sequence). Trimming cost V 6 bases and J 5 bases, with 10 bases left between them. The CDR3, as DNA: TGCAGTGCCTGGGGGTGGACTGAAGCTTTCGTT. Translated, it gives CSAWGWTEAFV.

The CDR3 loop is CSVGDRDTYEQYF. CDR3 nucleotides: TGCAGCGTTGGGGACAGGGATACCTACGAGCAGTACTTC. V usage is TRBV29-1 and J usage is TRBJ2-7; 9 positions agree with TRBD1. The CDR3 extends over 13 amino acids. Germline V CDR1 and CDR2: SQVTM, ANQGSEA. With V trimmed by 4 bases and J by 2 bases, 3 bases remained unmatched.

This clonotype was picked up a small number of times. The V and J genes are TRBV5-1 and TRBJ2-7; 10 bases line up with TRBD1. Gene TRBJ2-5 matches the end of the DNA better, so the J call may be wrong. The CDR3 runs to 13 residues. Germline CDR1 is SGHRS and CDR2 is YFSETQ. CDR3 sequence: CATGTGVGETQYF. For the CDR3, the DNA is TGCGCCACCGGGACAGGGGTTGGGGAGACCCAGTACTTC.

The sample holds many counts of this clonotype. The rearrangement links TRBV6-5 to TRBJ1-5; tentatively, D is TRBD1 (6 bases). V was pared by 4 bases and J by 2 bases, with 18 bases between. The germline gives CDR1 MNHEY, CDR2 SVGAGI. This CDR3 has 17 residues. CDR3 nucleotide sequence: TGTGCCAGCAGTTCATTACAGGGCTGGGGAGGCAATCAGCCCCAGCATTTT. Translating it yields CASSSLQGWGGNQPQHF.

The V and J genes are TRBV7-9 and TRBJ1-1; a weak D match, TRBD1 (5 bases). V lost 2 bases and J 6 bases, leaving 13 bases between the germline ends. Germline-derived CDR1 and CDR2 are SEHNR and FQNEAQ (reference sequence). The CDR3 runs to 14 residues. The CDR3 bases are TGTGCCAGCAGCTTACAGGGCTCGGGGTCTGAAGCTTTCTTT. Translation gives CASSLQGSGSEAFF.

This clonotype was recorded many times. This rearrangement joins TRBV5-1 to TRBJ2-5, with D possibly TRBD2 on 6 matching bases. The CDR3 consists of 15 residues. Trimming pared 0 bases from V and 2 bases from J, leaving 11 bases between. Looked up from germline, CDR1 is SGHRS and CDR2 is YFSETQ. This chain's CDR3 is CASSLAAGRQETQYF. The CDR3 DNA sequence: TGCGCCAGCAGCTTGGCTGCGGGGCGGCAAGAGACCCAGTACTTC.

In the case of this clonotype: One end of the junction varies from germline; a read error may be responsible. This rearrangement joins TRBV5-1 to TRBJ2-7; possible D gene TRBD2, 5 bases. From germline, CDR1 is SGHRS and CDR2 YFSETQ. This CDR3 is 15 amino acids long. The CDR3 coding sequence is TGCGCCGGCAGCTCCTCGGACTTCGAGCCCTACGAGCAGTACTTC. Encoded protein: CAGSSSDFEPYEQYF.

The chain has TRBV20-1 and TRBJ1-2; 9 bases agree with TRBD1. V trimming: 5 bases; J trimming: 8 bases; junction bases outside the gene matches: 18. CDR1 and CDR2 from the germline V gene are DFQATT and SNEGSKA (reference sequence). The CDR3 is 16 amino acids. CDR3 protein: CSAATRSGQGFGGYTF. The CDR3 region has the DNA TGCAGTGCTGCGACGCGCAGCGGACAGGGGTTTGGGGGCTACACCTTC.